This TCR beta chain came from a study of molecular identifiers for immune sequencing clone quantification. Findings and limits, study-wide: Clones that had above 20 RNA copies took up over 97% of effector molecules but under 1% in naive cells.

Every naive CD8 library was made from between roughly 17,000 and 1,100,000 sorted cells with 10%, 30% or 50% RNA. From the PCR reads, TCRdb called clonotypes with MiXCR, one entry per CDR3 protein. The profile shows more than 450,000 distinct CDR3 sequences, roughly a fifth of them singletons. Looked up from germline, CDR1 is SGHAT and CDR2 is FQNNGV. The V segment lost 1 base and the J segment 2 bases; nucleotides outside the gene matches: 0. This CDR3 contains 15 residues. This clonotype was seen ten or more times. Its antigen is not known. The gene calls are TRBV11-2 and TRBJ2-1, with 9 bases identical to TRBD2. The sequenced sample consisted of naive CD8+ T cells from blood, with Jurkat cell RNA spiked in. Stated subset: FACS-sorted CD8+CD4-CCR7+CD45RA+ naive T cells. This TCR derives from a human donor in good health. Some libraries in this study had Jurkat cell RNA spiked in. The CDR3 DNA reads TGTGCCAGCAGCTTAGGACTAGCGGCCTACAATGAGCAGTTCTTC. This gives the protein CASSLGLAAYNEQFF.